The present entry profiles one T cell receptor (beta chain) with its context. A junction boundary mismatches the germline segment, possibly from a read error. Single viable CD3+CD4+CD8-CD45RO+ cells were sorted as the memory CD4+ T cells. CDR1 and CDR2 from the germline V gene are SGHAT and FQDESV (reference sequence). The CDR3 has 14 residues. Source study methods: Out-of-frame sequences were removed, leaving 2 million or so distinct TCRbeta sequences. The protocol was immunoSEQ multiplex PCR, while the TCRdb copy is restricted to in-frame clones and leaves out a portion. V, J and clone size are those of that table, while D and trimming were read from the DNA. Of roughly 42,000 clones in the sample, roughly 79% were seen once. This specimen comes from a study of memory CD4+ T cells and cytomegalovirus serostatus.

The chain uses TRBV11-1 and TRBJ2-7; maybe TRBD2 (5 bases). The TCR sequence derives from an adult in good health and CMV-seronegative. Sequenced: memory CD4+ T cells from blood. CDR3 sequence: CASRFGEIDYEQYF. CDR3 in DNA: TGTGCCAGCCGCTTTGGGGAGATCGACTACGAGCAGTACTTC.